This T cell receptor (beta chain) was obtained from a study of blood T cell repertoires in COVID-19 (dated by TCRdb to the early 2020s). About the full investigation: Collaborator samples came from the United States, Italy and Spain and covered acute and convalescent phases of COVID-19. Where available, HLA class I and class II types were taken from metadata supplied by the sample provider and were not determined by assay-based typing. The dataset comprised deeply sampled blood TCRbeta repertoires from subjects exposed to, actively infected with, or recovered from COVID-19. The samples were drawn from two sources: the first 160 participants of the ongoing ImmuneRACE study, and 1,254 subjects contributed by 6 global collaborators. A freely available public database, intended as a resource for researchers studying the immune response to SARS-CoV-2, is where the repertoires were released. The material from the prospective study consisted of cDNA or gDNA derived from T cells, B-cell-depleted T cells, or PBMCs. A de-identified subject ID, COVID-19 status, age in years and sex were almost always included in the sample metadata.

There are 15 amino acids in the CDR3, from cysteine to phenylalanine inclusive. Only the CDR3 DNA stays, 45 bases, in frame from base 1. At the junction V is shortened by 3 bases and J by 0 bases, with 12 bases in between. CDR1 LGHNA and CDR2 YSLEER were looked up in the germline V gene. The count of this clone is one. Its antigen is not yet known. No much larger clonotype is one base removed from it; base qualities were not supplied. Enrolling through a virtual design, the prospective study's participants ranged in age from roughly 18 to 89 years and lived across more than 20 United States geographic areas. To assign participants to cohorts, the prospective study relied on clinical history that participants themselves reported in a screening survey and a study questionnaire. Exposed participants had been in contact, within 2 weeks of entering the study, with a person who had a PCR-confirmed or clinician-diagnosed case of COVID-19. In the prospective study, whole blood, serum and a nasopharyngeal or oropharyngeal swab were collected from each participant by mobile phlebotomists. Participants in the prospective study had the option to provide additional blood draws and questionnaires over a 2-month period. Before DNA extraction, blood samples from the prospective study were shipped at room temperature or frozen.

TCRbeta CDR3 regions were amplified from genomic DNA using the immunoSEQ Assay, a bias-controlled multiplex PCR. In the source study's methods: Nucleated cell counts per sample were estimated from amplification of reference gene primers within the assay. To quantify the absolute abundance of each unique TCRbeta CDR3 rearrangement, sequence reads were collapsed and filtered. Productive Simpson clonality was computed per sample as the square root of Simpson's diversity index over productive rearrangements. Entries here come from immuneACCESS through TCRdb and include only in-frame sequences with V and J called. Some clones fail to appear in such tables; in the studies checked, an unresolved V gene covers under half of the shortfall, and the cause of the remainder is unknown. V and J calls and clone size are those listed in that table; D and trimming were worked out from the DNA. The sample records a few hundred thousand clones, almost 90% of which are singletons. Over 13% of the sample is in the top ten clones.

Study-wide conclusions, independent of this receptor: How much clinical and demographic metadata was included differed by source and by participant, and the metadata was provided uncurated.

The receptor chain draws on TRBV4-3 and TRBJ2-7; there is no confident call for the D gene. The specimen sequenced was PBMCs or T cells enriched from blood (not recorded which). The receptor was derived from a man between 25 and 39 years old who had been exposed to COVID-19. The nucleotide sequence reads TGCGCCAGCAGCCATTTCCAACACCTCTCCTACGAGCAGTACTTC. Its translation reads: CASSHFQHLSYEQYF.